This TCR beta chain was profiled in a study of metastatic and nonmetastatic thyroid tumors (dated by TCRdb to 2019 to 2021). As for the study more broadly: Repertoires were compared across peripheral blood and tumor or nodule tissue samples from malignant and benign thyroid patients.

Germline trimming: 4 bases from V, 12 bases from J; junction bases outside gene matches: 4. The CDR3, from cysteine to phenylalanine, totals 12 residues. Only the CDR3 DNA stays, 36 bases, in frame from base 1. This clone appeared many times. Its target antigen remains unknown. Per-nucleotide qualities are absent, and no much larger clonotype sits a single base away. No patient had received any treatment before thyroid surgery. Using T-cell receptor beta sequencing, the researchers looked back retrospectively at clinical samples from patients, gathered between the early 2010s and the late 2010s. Results and caveats for the whole study, not just this receptor: In both blood and tumor samples, TCR beta diversity was reported to be significantly higher in malignant tumors than in benign nodules.

The library was built by means of PCR. Sequencing was carried out with an Illumina HiSeq 4000. High-throughput sequencing was used to profile the TCR beta-chain CDR3 region of every patient. On the authors' methods: The researchers built a classifier to tell apart papillary thyroid cancer patients with distant metastasis, based on CDR3 differences among clinicopathological groups. To measure repertoire diversity the researchers used the Shannon index, while the Morisita-Horn index served to gauge how similar the tumor and blood repertoires were. Through fastp at Q25 and MiXCR, TCRdb rebuilt clones from the public reads, retaining in-frame beta chains. It is TCRdb's table, rather than the study itself, that gives the V and J calls and clone size. This sample holds fewer than 25,000 clones; approximately 11% were observed only once. The ten top clones hold 7.5% to 8% of the sample.

The rearranged segments are TRBV12-3 or TRBV12-4 and TRBJ1-4; TRBD1 lines up with 8 middle nucleotides. Input material: blood. The sequence was obtained from a female donor with papillary thyroid cancer or a benign thyroid nodule (not recorded which). Some clones in this sample may be carry-over from other donors' samples. In nucleotide form, the sequence is TGTGCCAGCAGTTACAGGGGGAGGGAACTGTTTTTT. This codes for CASSYRGRELFF.